This T cell receptor beta chain is from a study of blood T cell repertoires in COVID-19. The V gene lost 4 bases and the J gene lost 2 bases, with 11 bases spanning the gap. The CDR3 contains 14 residues. Germline-derived CDR1 and CDR2 are SEHNR and FQNEAQ (reference sequence). Original methodology: Nucleated cell counts were estimated from reference gene primer amplification. Sequencing used immunoSEQ multiplex PCR; TCRdb keeps in-frame clones, though not all of them. The V and J calls and clone size were taken over from that table, and D and trimming were inferred from the DNA. The sample contains 150,000 to 200,000 clones, roughly 85% of which appear only once.

Material for sequencing was peripheral blood. The TCR comes from a man aged 55 to 70 with acute or convalescent COVID-19. The chain has TRBV7-9 and TRBJ1-1; maybe TRBD1 (6 bases). The CDR3 sequence is CASSSQGFNTEAFF. The CDR3 DNA sequence: TGTGCCAGCAGCTCCCAGGGGTTTAACACTGAAGCTTTCTTT.